Sequencing of this T cell receptor (beta chain) was carried out in a study of blood T cell repertoires in COVID-19. Background on the study: The analysed material was cDNA or gDNA that came from T cells, B-cell-depleted T cells, or PBMCs.

Those enrolled, adults aged roughly 18 to 95 years, came from 25 or so US areas. Participants were placed into cohorts based on the clinical history they reported. It was within 2 weeks before study entry that exposed participants met a COVID-19 case. With 3 bases clipped from V and 4 bases from J, the junction kept 7 bases outside the gene matches. The germline V gene encodes CDR1 SGHTA and CDR2 FQGNSA. This CDR3 region has 15 residues. TCRdb's table, derived via immunoSEQ multiplex PCR, lists solely in-frame clones and lacks some. The table records around 400,000 clones, 70% to 90% of them present only once. This clone occurred a few times.

V usage is TRBV7-2 and J usage is TRBJ1-1; TRBD1 matches at 8 bases. This receptor was taken from a woman aged 18-30 years who had been exposed to COVID-19. Sequencing input: PBMCs or T cells enriched from blood (not recorded which). The CDR3 here is CASSFRGTGTTEAFF. The DNA of the CDR3 is TGTGCCAGCAGCTTCCGGGGGACAGGAACCACTGAAGCTTTCTTT.